A single sample gave rise to the 15 T cell receptor beta chains below, sequenced in a study of blood T cell repertoires in COVID-19 (dated by TCRdb to about 2020). The library was produced with the immunoSEQ multiplex PCR assay. TCRdb carries this immuneACCESS record with in-frame sequences only. Its versions omit some clonotypes, under half of them owing to an unresolved V gene in the studies checked, with the rest unexplained. Recorded for this sample are about 120,000 clones; approximately 83% of them occurred a single time. The top ten constitute approximately 0.77% of the sample. Input material: peripheral blood. Every receptor here comes from a woman in her sixties or seventies with acute or convalescent COVID-19.

The rearrangement uses TRBV6-5 and TRBJ1-1; D uncertain. Trimming stripped 0 bases from V and 1 base from J, with 6 bases between. The germline CDR1 and CDR2 sequences are MNHEY and SVGAGI. The CDR3 loop spans 14 amino acids. CDR3 DNA: TGTGCCAGCAGTTACTCGGCGGGGAACACTGAAGCTTTCTTT. This sequence encodes CASSYSAGNTEAFF.

This chain links TRBV3-1 (or the pseudogene TRBV3-2) with TRBJ2-2; TRBD2 aligns across 8 bases. V shed 4 bases, J shed 0 bases, and the junction held 13 bases outside the gene matches. There are 19 residues in the CDR3. The germline gives CDR1 LGHDT, CDR2 YNNKEL (reference sequence). The CDR3, as DNA: TGTGCCAGCAGCCGTTTTGGGCTTAAGCGGGGGCCGAACACCGGGGAGCTGTTTTTT. As protein: CASSRFGLKRGPNTGELFF.

This clone was seen once. The chain employs TRBV6-1 and TRBJ1-5; D might be TRBD1 (5 bases). Germline CDR1 and CDR2: MNHNS and SASEGT. Between the trimmed V and J ends, which lost 10 bases and 11 bases, there was a span of 21 bases. The CDR3 is 13 amino acids. The DNA for the CDR3 is TGTGCCACGAAGGACATACGATACGCGGCCCAGCATTTT. The encoded protein is CATKDIRYAAQHF.

This CDR3 reads CASRSPTRTGELFF. CDR3 DNA sequence: TGTGCCAGCAGGAGTCCAACTCGCACCGGGGAGCTGTTTTTT. V and J are TRBV27 and TRBJ2-2; no clear D. CDR1 and CDR2 from the germline V gene are MNHEY and SMNVEV (reference sequence). The V end was cut by 6 bases, the J end by 4 bases, with 12 bases between. CDR3 size: 14 residues.

This chain uses TRBV15 with TRBJ2-3; TRBD2 matches at 12 bases. The CDR3 runs 15 residues. V gave up 5 bases and J gave up 7 bases; unmatched junction bases: 7. Germline-derived CDR1 and CDR2 are LNHNV and YYDKDF (reference sequence). CDR3 amino acids: CATSPTSGRRNTQYF. The CDR3 DNA reads TGTGCCACCAGCCCGACTAGCGGGAGAAGAAATACGCAGTATTTT. The full variable domain, its missing parts supplied by reference TRBV15 and TRBJ2-3, is DAMVIQNPRYQVTQFGKPVTLSCSQTLNHNVMYWYQQKSSQAPKLLFHYYDKDFNNEADTPDNFQSRRPNTSFCFLDIRSPGLGDTAMYLCATSPTSGRRNTQYFGPGTRLTVL.

The chain couples TRBV5-1 to TRBJ2-1; tentatively, D is TRBD2 (7 bases). The germline V gene encodes CDR1 SGHRS and CDR2 YFSETQ. The CDR3 covers 17 residues. Trimming stripped 4 bases from V and 0 bases from J, with 17 bases between. The CDR3 reads CASSPESGGGSYNEQFF. CDR3 coding DNA: TGCGCCAGCAGCCCAGAATCGGGGGGCGGCTCCTACAATGAGCAGTTCTTC.

The rearrangement joins TRBV7-8 to TRBJ2-7; D possibly corresponds to TRBD2 (6 bases). The germline gives CDR1 SGHVS, CDR2 FQNEAQ. With 3 bases removed from V and 1 base from J, the gap between germline ends came to 16 bases. The CDR3 consists of 16 residues. The CDR3 DNA is TGTGCCAGCAGCTTCGGATCGGGGGAACTATCCTACGAGCAGTACTTC. Encoded protein: CASSFGSGELSYEQYF. Full variable domain (outside the CDR3, taken from reference TRBV7-8 and TRBJ2-7): GAGVSQSPRYKVAKRGQDVALRCDPISGHVSLFWYQQALGQGPEFLTYFQNEAQLDKSGLPSDRFFAERPEGSVSTLKIQRTQQEDSAVYLCASSFGSGELSYEQYFGPGTRLTVT.

The rearrangement joins TRBV7-9 to TRBJ1-6, with a possible D match to TRBD1 (6 bases). Trimming removed 1 base from V and 5 bases from J, with 6 bases in between. The CDR3 runs to 14 residues. Germline-derived CDR1 and CDR2 are SEHNR and FQNEAQ (reference sequence). This CDR3 is CASSLGQDNSPLHF. CDR3 sequence (DNA): TGTGCCAGCAGCTTAGGACAGGATAATTCACCCCTCCACTTT.

This sequence joins TRBV25-1 and TRBJ1-1; no clear D gene. With 6 bases removed from V and 6 bases from J, the gap between germline ends came to 11 bases. Per the germline V gene, CDR1 is MGHDK and CDR2 is SYGVNS. There are 12 residues in the CDR3. Here the CDR3 DNA reads TGTGCCAGCAGATACTTGGGCGCTGAAGCTTTCTTT. Translating it yields CASRYLGAEAFF.

This clone occurred once. The genes are TRBV28 and TRBJ2-1; the match to TRBD2 covers 11 bases. The germline gives CDR1 MDHEN, CDR2 SYDVKM. With V trimmed by 0 bases and J by 6 bases, 4 bases remained unmatched. This CDR3 has 16 residues. CDR3 coding DNA: TGTGCCAGCAGTTTATGGCGGCTAGCGGGAGGCAATGAGCAGTTCTTC. This encodes CASSLWRLAGGNEQFF.

There are a few counts of this clone. The chain links TRBV18 to TRBJ1-5; D is possibly TRBD1 (5 bases). V was clipped by 2 bases and J by 8 bases, with 19 bases between them. CDR1 KGHSH and CDR2 LQKENI come from the germline V gene. This CDR3 region has 16 residues. As DNA, the CDR3 is TGTGCCAGCTCACCAGTGGGGGTAGCGGCCACTGAGCCCCAGCATTTT. The encoded protein is CASSPVGVAATEPQHF. The variable domain in full, with the rest retrieved from reference TRBV18 and TRBJ1-5, is NAGVMQNPRHLVRRRGQEARLRCSPMKGHSHVYWYRQLPEEGLKFMVYLQKENIIDESGMPKERFSAEFPKEGPSILRIQQVVRGDSAAYFCASSPVGVAATEPQHFGDGTRLSIL.

This clone occurred a few times. V is TRBV7-9 and J is TRBJ1-1, with D possibly being TRBD1 (6 bases). V lost 5 bases, J lost 5 bases, and 9 bases lay in between. Germline assignment: CDR1 SEHNR and CDR2 FQNEAQ (reference sequence). This CDR3 spans 12 amino acids. The chain's CDR3 is CASSPRGTEAFF. The CDR3 region has the DNA TGTGCCAGCAGCCCCAGGGGAACTGAAGCTTTCTTT.

This chain connects TRBV5-1 to TRBJ1-5; TRBD1 aligns across 7 bases. The junction had 9 bases not matched to a gene; V was cut back by 0 bases and J by 3 bases. Germline lookup yields CDR1 SGHRS and CDR2 YFSETQ. This CDR3 spans 17 amino acids. DNA for the CDR3: TGCGCCAGCAGCTTGGAGCCAACCGGGACAGACAATCAGCCCCAGCATTTT. It translates to CASSLEPTGTDNQPQHF. The complete variable domain, with remaining parts taken from reference TRBV5-1 and TRBJ1-5, reads KAGVTQTPRYLIKTRGQQVTLSCSPISGHRSVSWYQQTPGQGLQFLFEYFSETQRNKGNFPGRFSGRQFSNSRSEMNVSTLELGDSALYLCASSLEPTGTDNQPQHFGDGTRLSIL.

The chain carries TRBV6-1 and TRBJ2-2, with a possible D match to TRBD2 (5 bases). Germline CDR1 MNHNS, CDR2 SASEGT. V was cut by 2 bases and J by 4 bases, with 14 bases left in between. The CDR3 has 16 residues. Written as DNA, the CDR3 is TGTGCCAGCAGTGAAAAACTAGTATGGGGCACCGGGGAGCTGTTTTTT. Translating it yields CASSEKLVWGTGELFF.

V usage is TRBV19 and J usage is TRBJ1-2; TRBD1 aligns across 7 bases. The junction had 13 bases not matched to a gene; V was cut back by 4 bases and J by 8 bases. The V gene's germline CDR1 is LNHDA and CDR2 SQIVND (reference sequence). This CDR3 is 15 amino acids long. This chain's CDR3 is CASSTETGRDRGYTF. The CDR3 DNA sequence: TGTGCCAGTAGTACCGAGACAGGGAGAGATCGGGGCTACACCTTC.